The source of this T cell receptor beta chain is a study of CD4 T cells in relation to SARS-CoV-2 and coronaviruses. Turning to the study itself: Convalescent donors were aged roughly 21 to 75, with median roughly 37 years.

CDR3 length: 11 residues. V was trimmed by 6 bases and J by 1 base, leaving 3 bases between them. In the case of this clone: Its antigen remains unidentified.

General study points: Compared with monoreactive clones, crossreactive clones showed significantly weaker SARS-CoV-2 expansion. In around 63% of donors, memory CD4+ clonotypes crossrecognized SARS-CoV-2 and at least one common cold coronavirus spike. No donor gave both pre-pandemic and post-infection samples.

Profiled with immunoSEQ multiplex PCR; TCRdb holds only in-frame clones, not every one. The sample records 50,000 to 70,000 clones, about 90% being singletons. This TCR came from an adult with COVID-19. The material sequenced was naive CD4+ T cells from PBMCs. Documented subset: naive CD4+ T cells isolated by negative enrichment. This chain connects TRBV12-3 or TRBV12-4 to TRBJ1-1; D is undetermined. In DNA, the CDR3 is TGTGCCAGCAGCACGAACACTGAAGCTTTCTTT. Encoded protein: CASSTNTEAFF.